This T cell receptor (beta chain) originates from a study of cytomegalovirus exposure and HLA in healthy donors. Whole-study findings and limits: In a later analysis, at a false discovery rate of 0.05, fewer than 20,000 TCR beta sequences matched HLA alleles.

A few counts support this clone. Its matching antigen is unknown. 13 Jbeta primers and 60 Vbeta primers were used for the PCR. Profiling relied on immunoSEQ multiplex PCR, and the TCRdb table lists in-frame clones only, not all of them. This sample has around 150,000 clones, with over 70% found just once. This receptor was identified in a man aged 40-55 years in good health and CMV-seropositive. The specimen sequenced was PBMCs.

The CDR3 sequence: CASSLQVGQGRQTFF. DNA of the CDR3: TGCGCCAGCAGCCTCCAAGTCGGACAGGGAAGGCAAACTTTCTTT. V usage is TRBV5-1 and J usage is TRBJ1-1; 8 nucleotides agree with TRBD1. This CDR3 contains 15 residues. The trim removed 4 bases at V and 12 bases at J, leaving 17 bases unmatched. Germline lookup yields CDR1 SGHRS and CDR2 YFSETQ.